This T cell receptor (beta chain) came from a study of OX40 agonist ivuxolimab in advanced cancers. TCRdb's table, derived via immunoSEQ multiplex PCR, lists solely in-frame clones and lacks some. The sample lists some 100,000 clones, approximately 90% occurring once. Baseline was the first blood sampling point, followed by cycle 4 day 1 and cycle 7 day 1. The count of this clone is one. Its specificity is unknown. The sample contains more than one DNA sequence encoding this CDR3. The CDR3 spans 18 residues. Germline assignment: CDR1 SGHTA and CDR2 FQGTGA. Trimming cost V 1 base and J 4 bases; bases outside gene matches: 5. Notes on the study in general: Fewer expanded clones were found on average in CD4+ than in CD8+ T cells.

The rearrangement uses TRBV7-3 and TRBJ2-2, with 14 bases aligning to TRBD2. This receptor was identified in an adult with an advanced solid tumor such as melanoma, head and neck, liver or kidney cancer. The sample here was CD4+ or CD8+ T cells sorted from blood, taken in a trial of the OX40 agonist ivuxolimab. In nucleotides, the CDR3 is TGTGCCAGCAGCTTAATGGGGACTAGCGGGAGAGTCACCGGGGAGCTGTTTTTT. Translation: CASSLMGTSGRVTGELFF.